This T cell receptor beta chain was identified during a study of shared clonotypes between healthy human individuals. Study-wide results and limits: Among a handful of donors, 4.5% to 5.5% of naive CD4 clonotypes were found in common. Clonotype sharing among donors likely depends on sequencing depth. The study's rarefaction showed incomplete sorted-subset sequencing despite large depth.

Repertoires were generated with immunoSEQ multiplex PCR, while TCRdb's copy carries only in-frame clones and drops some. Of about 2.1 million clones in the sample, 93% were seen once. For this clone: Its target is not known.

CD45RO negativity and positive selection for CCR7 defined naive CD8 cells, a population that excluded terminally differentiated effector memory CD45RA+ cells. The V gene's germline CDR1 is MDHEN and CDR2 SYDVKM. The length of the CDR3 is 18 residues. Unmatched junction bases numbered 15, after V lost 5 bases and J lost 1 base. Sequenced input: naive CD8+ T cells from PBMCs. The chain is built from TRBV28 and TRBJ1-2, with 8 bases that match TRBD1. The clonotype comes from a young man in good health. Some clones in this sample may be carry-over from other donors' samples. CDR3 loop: CASSTRAGGPNNNYGYTF. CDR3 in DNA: TGTGCCAGCAGTACGCGGGCAGGGGGCCCTAACAATAACTATGGCTACACCTTC.